The 6 T cell receptor beta chains given below trace back to one sample, sequenced in a study of cytomegalovirus exposure and HLA in healthy donors. Amplification used 60 Vbeta primers and 13 Jbeta primers. Using immunoSEQ multiplex PCR, the repertoire was profiled, and TCRdb retains in-frame clones only, with some absent. The sample has roughly 89,000 clones; about 75% are singletons. Sequencing was done on a sample of PBMCs. The origin of the receptors is a man aged 30 to 39 in good health and CMV-seropositive.

The V gene is TRBV28, the J gene TRBJ2-2, with D hard to call. Germline loops: CDR1 MDHEN, CDR2 SYDVKM. The CDR3 covers 12 residues. Trimming removed 5 bases at V and 7 bases at J, with 8 bases between. The CDR3 spells CASSPPFGELFF. Here the CDR3 DNA reads TGTGCCAGCAGTCCCCCTTTCGGGGAGCTGTTTTTT.

The V call is TRBV28, the J call TRBJ1-5; TRBD1 aligns across 8 bases. After removal of 3 bases from V and 3 bases from J, the junction contained 4 bases not matched to a gene. The length of the CDR3 is 15 residues. CDR1 is MDHEN, CDR2 SYDVKM, per germline. The chain's CDR3 is CASSFRDRINQPQHF. CDR3 DNA: TGTGCCAGCAGTTTCCGGGACAGGATCAATCAGCCCCAGCATTTT. Full variable domain (outside the CDR3, taken from reference TRBV28 and TRBJ1-5): DVKVTQSSRYLVKRTGEKVFLECVQDMDHENMFWYRQDPGLGLRLIYFSYDVKMKEKGDIPEGYSVSREKKERFSLILESASTNQTSMYLCASSFRDRINQPQHFGDGTRLSIL.

The chain is built from TRBV27 and TRBJ1-2; 7 bases align to TRBD1. The CDR3 length is 13 residues. Germline V gene data show CDR1 as MNHEY and CDR2 as SMNVEV (reference sequence). The V and J ends lost 7 bases and 8 bases, in that order; junction bases with no gene match: 10. The DNA of the CDR3 is TGTGCCAGCACCCAGACAGGGTCGCGGGGCTACACCTTC. It encodes CASTQTGSRGYTF.

The chain couples TRBV27 to TRBJ2-7, with D possibly TRBD2 on 6 matching bases. CDR1 and CDR2 from the germline V gene are MNHEY and SMNVEV (reference sequence). Trimming removed 6 bases at V and 3 bases at J, with 18 bases between. This CDR3 is built from 15 residues. CDR3 sequence: CASSPGTQLGYEQYF. Here the CDR3 DNA reads TGTGCCAGCAGCCCAGGGACTCAGCTAGGCTACGAGCAGTACTTC.

The gene calls are TRBV28 and TRBJ2-7; TRBD1 agrees at 8 bases. The CDR3 is made up of 16 amino acids. CDR1 and CDR2 from the germline V gene are MDHEN and SYDVKM. Trimming cost V 3 bases and J 4 bases; bases outside gene matches: 11. For the CDR3, the DNA is TGTGCCAGCAGTTTGGGACCCGGGACAGGAATATACGAGCAGTACTTC. It encodes CASSLGPGTGIYEQYF.

This chain connects TRBV5-6 to TRBJ2-1; TRBD2 agrees at 7 bases. Germline CDR1 is SGHDT and CDR2 is YYEEEE. V lost 1 base and J lost 6; bases outside the gene matches: 13. CDR3 length: 17 residues. The CDR3 DNA reads TGTGCCAGCAGCTTGTATCGCGGGGGAACGGGAATCAATGAGCAGTTCTTC. Its protein is CASSLYRGGTGINEQFF.